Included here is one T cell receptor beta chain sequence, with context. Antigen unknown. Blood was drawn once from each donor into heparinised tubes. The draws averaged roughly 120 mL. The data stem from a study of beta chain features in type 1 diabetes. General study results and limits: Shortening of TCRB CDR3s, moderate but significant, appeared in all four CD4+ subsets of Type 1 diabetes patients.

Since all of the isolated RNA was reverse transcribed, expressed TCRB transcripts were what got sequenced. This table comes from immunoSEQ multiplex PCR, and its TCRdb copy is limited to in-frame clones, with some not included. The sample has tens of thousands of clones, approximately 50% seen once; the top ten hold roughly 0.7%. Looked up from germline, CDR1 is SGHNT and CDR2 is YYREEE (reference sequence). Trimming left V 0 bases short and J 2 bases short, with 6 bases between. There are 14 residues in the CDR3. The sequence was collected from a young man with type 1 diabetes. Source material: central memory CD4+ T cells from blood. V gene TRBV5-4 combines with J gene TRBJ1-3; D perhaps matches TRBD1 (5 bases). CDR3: CASSLGGAGNTIYF. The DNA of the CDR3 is TGTGCCAGCAGCTTGGGGGGGGCTGGAAACACCATATATTTT.